The TCR beta chain under discussion was sequenced for a study of spatial heterogeneity in lung cancer. MiXCR, applied by TCRdb to the 5' RACE reads, yields one record per CDR3 protein. The sample records about 25,000 distinct CDR3 sequences, approximately 7% being singletons. Germline assignment: CDR1 SGHTA and CDR2 FQGNSA. The CDR3 is 12 amino acids. Between the trimmed V and J ends, which lost 2 bases and 10 bases, there was a span of 11 bases. As to time point: sample taken at primary tumor resection. This clonotype has ten or more counts. The receptor was isolated from a male donor with early-stage non-small cell lung cancer. Here the sequenced sample was PBMCs, taken at surgery. The gene calls are TRBV7-2 and TRBJ1-2; D perhaps matches TRBD1 (5 bases). CDR3 protein: CASSLSPGDYTF. The CDR3 DNA sequence: TGTGCCAGCAGCTTATCTCCGGGGGACTACACCTTC.